The rows below give T cell receptor beta chains drawn from one sample of a study of Ad26.COV2.S vaccination and SARS-CoV-2 variants. Produced via immunoSEQ multiplex PCR; TCRdb's table is partial and in-frame only. Counted here are some 390,000 clones, approximately 91% occurring once; the ten biggest clones make up under 2%. The sample was peripheral blood, taken in a trial of Ad26.COV2.S vaccine versus placebo. The receptor set was obtained from a person aged 18-60 years who received the Ad26.COV2.S COVID-19 vaccine or a placebo. CDR3s include the opening cysteine and the closing phenylalanine or tryptophan. A D gene is named only where the DNA matches it firmly. Where a row states a size, it is once, few, many or the class of an expanded clone; other rows omit it.

v_call	clone_size	j_call	cdr3_length	d_call	cdr3_nt	cdr3_aa
TRBV7-2	.	TRBJ2-3	16	TRBD2	TGTGCCAGCAGCTTACATCCCCTAGCGGGCACAGATACGCAGTATTTT	CASSLHPLAGTDTQYF
TRBV5-1	few	TRBJ2-7	15	.	TGCGCCAGCAGCCCGGACCCGAGCCTTCACTACGAGCAGTACTTC	CASSPDPSLHYEQYF
TRBV7-9	.	TRBJ2-2	14	.	TGTGCCAGCAGCGGAAGGGGGTGGACCGGGGAGCTGTTTTTT	CASSGRGWTGELFF
TRBV7-2	.	TRBJ2-1	16	TRBD2	TGTGCCAGCAGCAGAGGACTAGCGGGAGGGCCCAATGAGCAGTTCTTC	CASSRGLAGGPNEQFF
TRBV30	few	TRBJ1-1	13	.	TGTGCCTGGAGCCGTGGTGGGTACACTGAAGCTTTCTTT	CAWSRGGYTEAFF
TRBV10-1	few	TRBJ2-2	13	.	TGCGCCAGCCAAGTAGGGTTCACCGGGGAGCTGTTTTTT	CASQVGFTGELFF
TRBV5-1	.	TRBJ2-5	17	TRBD2	TGCGCCAGCAGCCACCTACGGACTAGCGGGAGTTCAGAGACCCAGTACTTC	CASSHLRTSGSSETQYF
TRBV28	.	TRBJ1-2	12	.	TGTGCCAGCAGTGAAACTAACTATGGCTACACCTTC	CASSETNYGYTF
TRBV6-5	.	TRBJ2-7	14	.	TGTGCCAGCAGTTACTCTATGGCACCCTACGAGCAGTACTTC	CASSYSMAPYEQYF
TRBV30	.	TRBJ2-1	12	.	TGTGCCTGGAGTGGTACGGGAGAGGAGCAGTTCTTC	CAWSGTGEEQFF
TRBV7-2	.	TRBJ1-1	14	TRBD1	TGTGCCAGCAGCTTATACAGGGGGCTCACTGAAGCTTTCTTT	CASSLYRGLTEAFF
TRBV28	.	TRBJ2-6	15	.	TGTGCCAGCAGCGAAACAGGGTCTGGGGCCAACGTCCTGACTTTC	CASSETGSGANVLTF
TRBV28	.	TRBJ2-7	12	.	TGTGCCAGCAGTTTACAGGGCTACGAGCAGTACTTC	CASSLQGYEQYF
TRBV6-4	.	TRBJ2-3	15	TRBD2	TGTGCCAGCAGTGATTCAGCGGGGAGCACAGATACGCAGTATTTT	CASSDSAGSTDTQYF
TRBV2	.	TRBJ1-5	14	TRBD1	TGTGCCAGCAGTGACAGGGGGACCCATCAGCCCCAGCATTTT	CASSDRGTHQPQHF
TRBV27	.	TRBJ2-7	14	.	TGTGCCAGCAGTCCCGACTGGCCCCACTACGAGCAGTACTTC	CASSPDWPHYEQYF
TRBV30	.	TRBJ2-1	14	.	TGTGCCTGGATTAAAACACGAGCGTACAATGAGCAGTTCTTC	CAWIKTRAYNEQFF
TRBV7-6	.	TRBJ2-5	16	.	TGTGCCAGCACCCTCTCCCAAGGTCAGCTTCAAGAGACCCAGTACTTC	CASTLSQGQLQETQYF
TRBV6-2/TRBV6-3	.	TRBJ2-1	15	.	.	CASSSGPARGDEQFF
TRBV7-3	.	TRBJ2-3	21	TRBD2	TGTGCCAGCAGCTTAAGAGGCCTAGGGACTAGCGGGCACCGGAGTACAGATACGCAGTATTTT	CASSLRGLGTSGHRSTDTQYF
TRBV11-3	.	TRBJ2-7	15	TRBD2	TGTGCCAGCAGCTTAATGGGACTAGCGAGCTACGAGCAGTACTTC	CASSLMGLASYEQYF
TRBV28	.	TRBJ1-2	16	TRBD1	TGTGCCAGCAGCTTCCCCACCGGACAGGGAAACTATGGCTACACCTTC	CASSFPTGQGNYGYTF
TRBV27	.	TRBJ1-2	14	.	TGTGCCAGCAGTCCGCATCGGGGGAGCTATGGCTACACCTTC	CASSPHRGSYGYTF
TRBV5-4	.	TRBJ2-3	15	.	TGTGCCAGCAGCTTGGACGGGGGAAGCACAGATACGCAGTATTTT	CASSLDGGSTDTQYF
TRBV28	.	TRBJ1-2	14	TRBD1	TGTGCCAGCAGACCCGGACAGGGTATCGGTGGCTACACCTTC	CASRPGQGIGGYTF
TRBV7-9	once	TRBJ2-1	17	.	TGTGCCAGCAGCCCATCAGGAGGGGGCTCTAGGTACAATGAGCAGTTCTTC	CASSPSGGGSRYNEQFF
TRBV5-1	once	TRBJ1-1	14	TRBD1	TGCGCCAGCAGCTTGGATGGACAGGGGAGAAGGGCTTTCTTT	CASSLDGQGRRAFF
TRBV12-5	.	TRBJ2-1	17	TRBD2	TGTGCTAGTGGTCAACCAGGGACTAGCGGAGGTCACAATGAGCAGTTCTTC	CASGQPGTSGGHNEQFF
TRBV11-3	few	TRBJ2-3	14	TRBD1	TGTGCCAGCTCGGGACAGGGGGGTTCAGATACGCAGTATTTT	CASSGQGGSDTQYF
TRBV28	.	TRBJ1-6	14	TRBD1	TGTGCCAGCAGTTTTGGGACAGGGCCTTCACCCCTCCACTTT	CASSFGTGPSPLHF
TRBV19	.	TRBJ2-3	13	.	TGTGCCAGTAGTATAGCTGGAGGAGATACGCAGTATTTT	CASSIAGGDTQYF
TRBV7-8	.	TRBJ1-5	15	TRBD1	TGTGCCAGCAGCCAGGGACAGGGGAACAGTCAGCCCCAGCATTTT	CASSQGQGNSQPQHF
TRBV11-3	.	TRBJ2-7	14	.	TGTGCCAGCAGCTTAGGCGTCGGACCCTACGAGCAGTACTTC	CASSLGVGPYEQYF
TRBV4-3	.	TRBJ2-2	16	.	TGCGCCAGCAGCCAAGAGTCTGCCAGGGGTACCGGGGAGCTGTTTTTT	CASSQESARGTGELFF
TRBV27	few	TRBJ1-1	15	.	TGTGCCAGCAGTTTACGGCAGGGTGGGAACACTGAAGCTTTCTTT	CASSLRQGGNTEAFF
TRBV7-8	once	TRBJ2-5	14	.	TGTGCCAGCAGCTTGAGGAGGGACAGCCGGACCCAGTACTTC	CASSLRRDSRTQYF
TRBV7-8	.	TRBJ2-3	14	.	TGTGCCAGCAGCTTAGCGGGGGTCACAGATACGCAGTATTTT	CASSLAGVTDTQYF
TRBV5-4	.	TRBJ2-3	15	.	TGTGCCAGCAGCTGGGGACGGAAGTTCACAGATACGCAGTATTTT	CASSWGRKFTDTQYF
TRBV29-1	.	TRBJ1-3	14	.	TGCAGCGTTGAGATCAAGAGTTCTGGAAACACCATATATTTT	CSVEIKSSGNTIYF
TRBV28	.	TRBJ2-5	17	TRBD1	TGTGCCAGCAGTTCCAGAGGACAGGGGGCGGGTCGGGAGACCCAGTACTTC	CASSSRGQGAGRETQYF
TRBV7-2	few	TRBJ2-3	15	TRBD2	TGTGCCAGCAGCTCCCGGACTAGCGTCTCAGATACGCAGTATTTT	CASSSRTSVSDTQYF
TRBV5-8	.	TRBJ2-5	13	.	TGTGCCAGCAGCTGGGGATGGGGAGAGACCCAGTACTTC	CASSWGWGETQYF
TRBV19	.	TRBJ1-1	15	.	TGTGCCAGTAGTATCAGGGACACTCAAAACACTGAAGCTTTCTTT	CASSIRDTQNTEAFF
TRBV28	.	TRBJ2-7	15	.	TGTGCCAGCAGCCCAACTTTCGCCGGCCCCTACGAGCAGTACTTC	CASSPTFAGPYEQYF
TRBV28	.	TRBJ1-2	14	TRBD1	TGTGCCAGCAGTTTGTACAGGGGAGGTGGTGGCTACACCTTC	CASSLYRGGGGYTF
TRBV28	few	TRBJ1-2	13	TRBD1	TGTGCCAGCCGACAGGGTTATAACTATGGCTACACCTTC	CASRQGYNYGYTF
TRBV25-1	.	TRBJ1-5	15	.	TGTGCCAGCAGTATTCAGCCGCCCGCGCGCCAGCCCCAGCATTTT	CASSIQPPARQPQHF
TRBV28	.	TRBJ1-2	16	TRBD1	TGTGCCAGCACGGTAGGGGGACAGGGGGCCGTCTATGGCTACACCTTC	CASTVGGQGAVYGYTF
TRBV6-2/TRBV6-3	.	TRBJ2-1	17	.	TGTGCCAGCAGTTACTCGATCGGCAGGGGCGCCTACAATGAGCAGTTCTTC	CASSYSIGRGAYNEQFF
TRBV7-3	.	TRBJ2-1	16	.	TGTGCCAGCAGCGGGCTTGGCGGGTCACTTTCCAATGAGCAGTTCTTC	CASSGLGGSLSNEQFF
TRBV28	once	TRBJ2-7	14	.	TGTGCCAGCAGTGAAACAGGGCTACTAGGGGAGCAGTACTTC	CASSETGLLGEQYF
TRBV7-2	.	TRBJ2-3	17	TRBD2	TGTGCCAGCAGCTTAGCAAGGGCGGGAGTAAGCACAGATACGCAGTATTTT	CASSLARAGVSTDTQYF
TRBV11-1	.	TRBJ1-1	14	TRBD1	TGTGCCAGCAGGAAGGGACAGTTGAACACTGAAGCTTTCTTT	CASRKGQLNTEAFF
TRBV9	once	TRBJ1-5	15	.	TGTGCCAGCAGCGCCAGCGGGCGAGGCAATCAGCCCCAGCATTTT	CASSASGRGNQPQHF